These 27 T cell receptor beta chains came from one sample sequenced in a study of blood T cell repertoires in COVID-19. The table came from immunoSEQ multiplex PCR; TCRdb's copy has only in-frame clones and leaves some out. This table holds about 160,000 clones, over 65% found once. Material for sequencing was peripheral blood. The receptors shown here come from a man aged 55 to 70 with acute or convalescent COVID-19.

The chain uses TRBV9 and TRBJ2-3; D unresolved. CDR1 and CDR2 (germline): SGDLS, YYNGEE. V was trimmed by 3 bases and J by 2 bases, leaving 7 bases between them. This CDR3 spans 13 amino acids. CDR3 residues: CASSAPLTDTQYF. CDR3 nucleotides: TGTGCCAGCAGCGCTCCCCTCACAGATACGCAGTATTTT.

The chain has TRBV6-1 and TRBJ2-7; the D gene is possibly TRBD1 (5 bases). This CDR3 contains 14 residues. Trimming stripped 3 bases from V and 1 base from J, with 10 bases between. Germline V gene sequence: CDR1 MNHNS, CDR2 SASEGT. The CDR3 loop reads CASSDLGPSYEQYF. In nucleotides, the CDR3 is TGTGCCAGCAGTGATTTGGGGCCGTCCTACGAGCAGTACTTC.

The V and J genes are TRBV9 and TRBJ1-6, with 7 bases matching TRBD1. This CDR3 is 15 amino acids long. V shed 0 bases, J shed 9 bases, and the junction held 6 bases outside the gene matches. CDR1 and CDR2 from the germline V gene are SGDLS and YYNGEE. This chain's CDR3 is CASSVEGQTLSPLHF. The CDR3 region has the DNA TGTGCCAGCAGCGTAGAGGGACAGACCCTTTCACCCCTCCACTTT.

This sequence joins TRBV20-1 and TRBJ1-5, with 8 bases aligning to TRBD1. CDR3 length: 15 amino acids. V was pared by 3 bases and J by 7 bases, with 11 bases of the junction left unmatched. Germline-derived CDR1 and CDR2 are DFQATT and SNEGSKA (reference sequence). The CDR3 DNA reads TGCAGTGCTAGTCCCCCGGGACAGGAGTTACAGCCCCAGCATTTT. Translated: CSASPPGQELQPQHF.

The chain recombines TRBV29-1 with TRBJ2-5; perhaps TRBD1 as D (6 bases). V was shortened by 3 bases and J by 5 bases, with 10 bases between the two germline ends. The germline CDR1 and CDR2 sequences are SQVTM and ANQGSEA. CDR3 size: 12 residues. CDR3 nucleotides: TGCAGCGTTGACGGCCAGGGGGAGACCCAGTACTTC. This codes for CSVDGQGETQYF.

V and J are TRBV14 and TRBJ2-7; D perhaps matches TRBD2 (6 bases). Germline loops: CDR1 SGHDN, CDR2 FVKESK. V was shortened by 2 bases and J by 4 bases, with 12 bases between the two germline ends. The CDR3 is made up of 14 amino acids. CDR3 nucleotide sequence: TGTGCCAGCAGCCAACAGGGACGGGGGTACGAGCAGTACTTC. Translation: CASSQQGRGYEQYF. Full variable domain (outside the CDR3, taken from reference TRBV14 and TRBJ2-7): EAGVTQFPSHSVIEKGQTVTLRCDPISGHDNLYWYRRVMGKEIKFLLHFVKESKQDESGMPNNRFLAERTGGTYSTLKVQPAELEDSGVYFCASSQQGRGYEQYFGPGTRLTVT.

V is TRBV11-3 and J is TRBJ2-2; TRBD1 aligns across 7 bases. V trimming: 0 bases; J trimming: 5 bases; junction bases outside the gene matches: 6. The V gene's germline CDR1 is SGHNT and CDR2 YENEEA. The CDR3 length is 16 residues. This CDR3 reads CASSLDQTGWTGELFF. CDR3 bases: TGTGCCAGCAGCTTAGATCAGACAGGGTGGACCGGGGAGCTGTTTTTT. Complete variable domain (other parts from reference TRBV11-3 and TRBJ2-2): EAGVVQSPRYKIIEKKQPVAFWCNPISGHNTLYWYLQNLGQGPELLIRYENEEAVDDSQLPKDRFSAERLKGVDSTLKIQPAELGDSAVYLCASSLDQTGWTGELFFGEGSRLTVL.

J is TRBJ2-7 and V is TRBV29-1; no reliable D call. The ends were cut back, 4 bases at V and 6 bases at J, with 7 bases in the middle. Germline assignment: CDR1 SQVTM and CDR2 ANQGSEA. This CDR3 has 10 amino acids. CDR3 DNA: TGCAGCGTTGGCCTCGGCGAGCAGTACTTC. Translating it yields CSVGLGEQYF.

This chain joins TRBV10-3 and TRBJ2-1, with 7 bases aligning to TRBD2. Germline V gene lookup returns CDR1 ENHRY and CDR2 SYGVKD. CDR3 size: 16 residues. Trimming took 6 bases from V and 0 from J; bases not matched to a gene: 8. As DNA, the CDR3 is TGTGCCATCAGGGGCTTAGGGACTAACTCCTACAATGAGCAGTTCTTC. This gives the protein CAIRGLGTNSYNEQFF.

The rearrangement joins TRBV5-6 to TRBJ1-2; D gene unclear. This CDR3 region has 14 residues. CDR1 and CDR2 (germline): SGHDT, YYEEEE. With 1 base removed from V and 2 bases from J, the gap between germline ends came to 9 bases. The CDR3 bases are TGTGCCAGCAGCTTGAGTACACCAAACTATGGCTACACCTTC. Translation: CASSLSTPNYGYTF.

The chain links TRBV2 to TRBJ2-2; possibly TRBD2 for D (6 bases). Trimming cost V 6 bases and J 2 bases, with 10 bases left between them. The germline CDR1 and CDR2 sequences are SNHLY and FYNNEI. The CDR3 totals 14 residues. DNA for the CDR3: TGTGCCAGCAGAGCCGGGAGTAACACCGGGGAGCTGTTTTTT. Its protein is CASRAGSNTGELFF. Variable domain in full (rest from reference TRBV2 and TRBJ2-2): EPEVTQTPSHQVTQMGQEVILRCVPISNHLYFYWYRQILGQKVEFLVSFYNNEISEKSEIFDDQFSVERPDGSNFTLKIRSTKLEDSAMYFCASRAGSNTGELFFGEGSRLTVL.

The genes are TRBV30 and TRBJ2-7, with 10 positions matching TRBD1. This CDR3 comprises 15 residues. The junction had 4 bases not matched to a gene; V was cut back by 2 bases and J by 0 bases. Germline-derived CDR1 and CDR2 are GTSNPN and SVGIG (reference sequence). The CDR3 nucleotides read TGTGCCTGGAGTCTCTGGACAGGGGGCTCCTACGAGCAGTACTTC. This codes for CAWSLWTGGSYEQYF.

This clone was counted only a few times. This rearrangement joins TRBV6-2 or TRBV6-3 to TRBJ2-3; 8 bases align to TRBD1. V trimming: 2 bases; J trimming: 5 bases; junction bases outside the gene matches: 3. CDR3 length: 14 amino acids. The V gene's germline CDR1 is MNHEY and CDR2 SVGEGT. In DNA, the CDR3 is TGTGCCAGCAGTTACCAACAGGGGGAAGATACGCAGTATTTT. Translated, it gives CASSYQQGEDTQYF.

CDR3 sequence: CASSPRGASSYEQYF. In nucleotides, the CDR3 is TGTGCCAGCAGTCCCAGGGGCGCCAGCTCCTACGAGCAGTACTTC. V and J are TRBV2 and TRBJ2-7, with D possibly matching TRBD1 (6 bases). The germline CDR1 and CDR2 sequences are SNHLY and FYNNEI. V was trimmed by 5 bases and J by 0 bases, leaving 14 bases between them. The CDR3 covers 15 residues.

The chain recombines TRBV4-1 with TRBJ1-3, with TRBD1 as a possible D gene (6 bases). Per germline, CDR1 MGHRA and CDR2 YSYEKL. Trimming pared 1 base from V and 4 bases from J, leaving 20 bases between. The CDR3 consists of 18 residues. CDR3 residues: CASSQGIFNRVGGNTIYF. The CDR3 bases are TGCGCCAGCAGCCAAGGGATCTTTAACAGGGTCGGGGGAAACACCATATATTTT.

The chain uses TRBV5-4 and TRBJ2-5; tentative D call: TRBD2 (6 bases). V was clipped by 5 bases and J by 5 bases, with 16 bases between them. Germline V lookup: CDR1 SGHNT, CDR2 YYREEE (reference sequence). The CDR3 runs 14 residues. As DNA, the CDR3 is TGTGCCAGCAGGATGGGGGGTAATTGGGAGACCCAGTACTTC. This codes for CASRMGGNWETQYF.

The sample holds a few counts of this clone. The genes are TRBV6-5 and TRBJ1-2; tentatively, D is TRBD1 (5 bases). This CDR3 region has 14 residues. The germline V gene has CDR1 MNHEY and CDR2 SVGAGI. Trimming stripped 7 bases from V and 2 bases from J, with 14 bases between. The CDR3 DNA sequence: TGTGCCAGCACATCGGGGACTGCGAACTATGGCTACACCTTC. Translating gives CASTSGTANYGYTF.

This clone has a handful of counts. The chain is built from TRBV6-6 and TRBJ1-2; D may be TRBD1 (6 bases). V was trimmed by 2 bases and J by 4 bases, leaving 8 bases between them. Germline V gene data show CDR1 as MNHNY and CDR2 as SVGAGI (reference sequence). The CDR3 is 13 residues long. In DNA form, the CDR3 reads TGTGCCAGCAGTTACGGGGGGGCCTATGGCTACACCTTC. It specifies CASSYGGAYGYTF.

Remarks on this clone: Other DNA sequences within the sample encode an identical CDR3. CDR3 amino acids: CASSEGTGDGYTF. The CDR3, as DNA: TGTGCCAGCAGTGAAGGTACAGGGGATGGCTACACCTTC. This chain connects TRBV2 to TRBJ1-2, with TRBD1 identical over 7 bases. CDR3 length: 13 amino acids. Germline V CDR1 and CDR2: SNHLY, FYNNEI. J gave up 6 bases and V 1 base, and 2 bases lay outside the gene matches.

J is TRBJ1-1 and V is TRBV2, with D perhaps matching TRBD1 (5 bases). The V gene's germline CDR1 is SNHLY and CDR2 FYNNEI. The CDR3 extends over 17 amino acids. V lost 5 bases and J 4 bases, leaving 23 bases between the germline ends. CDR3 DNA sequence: TGTGCCAGCAGTCTGCGGGGGGTCGGAGCTTCGCGCACTGAAGCTTTCTTT. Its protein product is CASSLRGVGASRTEAFF. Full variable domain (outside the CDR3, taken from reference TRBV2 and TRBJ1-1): EPEVTQTPSHQVTQMGQEVILRCVPISNHLYFYWYRQILGQKVEFLVSFYNNEISEKSEIFDDQFSVERPDGSNFTLKIRSTKLEDSAMYFCASSLRGVGASRTEAFFGQGTRLTVV.

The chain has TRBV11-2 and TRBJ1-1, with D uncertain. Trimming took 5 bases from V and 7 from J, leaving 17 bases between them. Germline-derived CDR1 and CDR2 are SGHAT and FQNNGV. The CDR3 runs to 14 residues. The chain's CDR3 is CASSQGWAGLEAFF. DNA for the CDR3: TGTGCCAGCAGCCAAGGGTGGGCTGGACTTGAAGCTTTCTTT.

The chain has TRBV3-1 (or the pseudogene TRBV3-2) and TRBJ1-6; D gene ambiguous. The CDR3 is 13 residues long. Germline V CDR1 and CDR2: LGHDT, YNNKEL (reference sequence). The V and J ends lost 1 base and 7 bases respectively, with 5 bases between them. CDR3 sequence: CASSQGGNSPLHF. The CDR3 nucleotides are TGTGCCAGCAGCCAAGGCGGGAATTCACCCCTCCACTTT.

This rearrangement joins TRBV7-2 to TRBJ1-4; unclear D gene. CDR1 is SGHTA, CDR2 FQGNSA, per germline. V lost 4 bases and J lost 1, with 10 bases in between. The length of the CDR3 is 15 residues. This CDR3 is CASSSSPGTNEKLFF. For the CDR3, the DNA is TGTGCCAGCAGCTCGAGTCCTGGAACTAATGAAAAACTGTTTTTT. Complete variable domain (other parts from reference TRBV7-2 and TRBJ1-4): GAGVSQSPSNKVTEKGKDVELRCDPISGHTALYWYRQSLGQGLEFLIYFQGNSAPDKSGLPSDRFSAERTGGSVSTLTIQRTQQEDSAVYLCASSSSPGTNEKLFFGSGTQLSVL.

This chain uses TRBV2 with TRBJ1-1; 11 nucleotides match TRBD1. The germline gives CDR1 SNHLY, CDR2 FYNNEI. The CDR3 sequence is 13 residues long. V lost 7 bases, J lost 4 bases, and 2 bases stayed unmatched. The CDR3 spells CASKGQGVTEAFF. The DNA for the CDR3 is TGTGCCAGCAAGGGACAGGGGGTCACTGAAGCTTTCTTT.

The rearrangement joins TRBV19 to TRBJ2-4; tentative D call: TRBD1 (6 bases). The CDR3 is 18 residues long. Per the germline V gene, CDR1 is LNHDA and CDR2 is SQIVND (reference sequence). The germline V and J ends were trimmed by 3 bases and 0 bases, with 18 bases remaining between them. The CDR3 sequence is CASSIHLGTTLAKNIQYF. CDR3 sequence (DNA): TGTGCCAGTAGTATTCACCTAGGGACAACTTTAGCCAAAAACATTCAGTACTTC.

The CDR3 DNA reads as TGTGCCAGCAGACTGACAATCAAGGATGGCTACACCTTC. Amino acid sequence: CASRLTIKDGYTF. The V call is TRBV14, the J call TRBJ1-2; no definite D call. Per the germline V gene, CDR1 is SGHDN and CDR2 is FVKESK. V was clipped by 6 bases and J by 6 bases, with 14 bases between them. CDR3 length: 13 amino acids.

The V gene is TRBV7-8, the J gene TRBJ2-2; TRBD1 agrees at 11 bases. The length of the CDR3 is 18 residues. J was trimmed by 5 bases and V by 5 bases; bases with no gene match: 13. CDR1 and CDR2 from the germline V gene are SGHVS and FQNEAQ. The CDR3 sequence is CASSIPRTGGRWTGELFF. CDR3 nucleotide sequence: TGTGCCAGCAGCATCCCCCGGACAGGGGGCCGATGGACCGGGGAGCTGTTTTTT. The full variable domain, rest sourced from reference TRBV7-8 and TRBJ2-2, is GAGVSQSPRYKVAKRGQDVALRCDPISGHVSLFWYQQALGQGPEFLTYFQNEAQLDKSGLPSDRFFAERPEGSVSTLKIQRTQQEDSAVYLCASSIPRTGGRWTGELFFGEGSRLTVL.